This T cell receptor (beta chain) was found in a study of blood T cell repertoires in COVID-19 (dated by TCRdb to about 2020). For the study in its entirety: Samples covering the acute and convalescent phases of COVID-19 were provided by collaborators in the United States, Italy and Spain. The prospective study material was composed of cDNA or gDNA derived from T cells, B-cell-depleted T cells, or PBMCs. The dataset comprised deeply sampled blood TCRbeta repertoires from subjects exposed to, actively infected with, or recovered from COVID-19. The repertoires were released in a freely available public database intended as a resource for research on the immune response to SARS-CoV-2. Samples came from the ongoing ImmuneRACE study (first 160 participants) plus 1,254 subjects from 6 global collaborators. A de-identified subject ID, COVID-19 status, age in years and sex were almost always included in the sample metadata. Where available, HLA class I and class II types were taken from metadata supplied by the sample provider and were not determined by assay-based typing.

TCRbeta CDR3 regions were amplified from genomic DNA using the immunoSEQ Assay, a bias-controlled multiplex PCR. On the study's bioinformatics: Within the assay, amplification of reference gene primers was used to estimate how many nucleated cells each sample contained. Sequence reads were collapsed and filtered to measure the absolute abundance of every unique TCRbeta CDR3 rearrangement. For each sample, productive Simpson clonality was calculated by taking the square root of Simpson's diversity index across productive rearrangements. TCRdb took over this immuneACCESS table, retaining in-frame rearrangements with V and J assigned. Such tables are incomplete; in checked studies, under half of the missing clones stem from an unresolved V gene, and the remainder is unexplained. V, J and clone size were drawn from that table, and D and trimming were deduced from the DNA. The sample data list tens of thousands of clones, and about 89% of these were observed just once. Around 0.43% of the sample rests with the top ten.

Results the study describes overall, beyond this receptor: Clinical and demographic metadata were provided uncurated, with the amount varying by source and participant.

Whole blood was collected in K2EDTA tubes by collaborating institutions according to the institutions' own protocols. For TCRbeta analysis, collaborators shipped samples as frozen whole blood, isolated PBMCs, or DNA extracted from either of those sample types. Comment on this clone: Its antigen remains unidentified. No much larger clone exists at a distance of one base, and base qualities are not known.

Germline trimming amounts to 3 bases on V and 3 bases on J, with 13 as the count of junction bases outside the gene matches. From a lookup of the germline V gene, CDR1 and CDR2 are SGHTA and FQGNSA. The CDR3 has 18 amino acids, counting the end cysteine and phenylalanine. The kept DNA is CDR3 alone, 54 bases in frame from the first base. This chain is built from TRBV7-2 and TRBJ1-5; 8 middle bases align to TRBD1. The receptor comes from a human donor in a cohort sampled during active COVID-19. Sequenced: peripheral blood. CDR3 reads: CASSLGPGGWVDNQPQHF. DNA sequence: TGTGCCAGCAGCTTGGGGCCAGGGGGCTGGGTAGACAATCAGCCCCAGCATTTT.